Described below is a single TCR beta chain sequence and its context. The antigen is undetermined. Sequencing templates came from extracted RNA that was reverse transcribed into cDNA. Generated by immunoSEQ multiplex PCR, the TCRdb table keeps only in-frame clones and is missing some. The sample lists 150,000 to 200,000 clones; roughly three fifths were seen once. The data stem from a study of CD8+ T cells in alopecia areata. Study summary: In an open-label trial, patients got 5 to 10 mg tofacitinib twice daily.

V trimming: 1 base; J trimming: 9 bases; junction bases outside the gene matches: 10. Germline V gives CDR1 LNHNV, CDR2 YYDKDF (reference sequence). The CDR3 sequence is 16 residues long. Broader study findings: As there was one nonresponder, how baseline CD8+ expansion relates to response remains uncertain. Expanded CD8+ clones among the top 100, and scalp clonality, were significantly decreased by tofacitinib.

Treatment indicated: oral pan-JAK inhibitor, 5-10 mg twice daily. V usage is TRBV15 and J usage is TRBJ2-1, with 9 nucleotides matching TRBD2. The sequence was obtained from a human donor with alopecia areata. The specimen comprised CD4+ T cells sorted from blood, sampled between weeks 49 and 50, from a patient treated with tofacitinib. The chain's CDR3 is CATSRAGSGGFGEQFF. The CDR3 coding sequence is TGTGCCACCAGCAGAGCGGGTAGCGGGGGATTCGGTGAGCAGTTCTTC.